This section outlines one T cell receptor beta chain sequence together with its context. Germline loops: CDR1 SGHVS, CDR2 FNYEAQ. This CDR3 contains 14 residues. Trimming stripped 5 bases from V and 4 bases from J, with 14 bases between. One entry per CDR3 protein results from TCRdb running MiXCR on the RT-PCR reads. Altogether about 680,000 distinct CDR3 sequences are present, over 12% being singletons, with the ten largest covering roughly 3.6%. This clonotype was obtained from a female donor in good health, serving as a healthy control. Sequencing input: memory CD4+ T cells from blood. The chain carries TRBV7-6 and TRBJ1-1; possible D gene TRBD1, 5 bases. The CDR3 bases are TGTGCCAGCAGCGCGCAGGGATTTGGCACTGAAGCTTTCTTT. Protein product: CASSAQGFGTEAFF.